This T cell receptor (beta chain) was sequenced during a study of response to subunit inactivated influenza vaccine. Whole-study results and caveats: New T cells are recruited in small numbers by each seasonal influenza vaccination, according to the authors' suggestion.

Via MiXCR, TCRdb re-called the RT-PCR reads, giving one row per CDR3 protein. The table lists under 500,000 distinct CDR3 sequences, about 10% of them singletons, with 9.5% to 15% in the top ten. With V trimmed by 7 bases and J by 8 bases, 9 bases remained unmatched. Germline V gene data show CDR1 as SQVTM and CDR2 as ANQGSEA. The CDR3 runs to 12 residues. This clonotype was observed at least ten times. Its antigen is still unknown. The TCR was taken from a man between 50 and 59 years old who received an inactivated influenza vaccine. The sample consisted of PBMCs from blood, taken roughly 6 weeks after vaccination. V usage is TRBV29-1 and J usage is TRBJ1-2; 8 bases match TRBD1. In nucleotides, the CDR3 is TGCAGCGCGATGGGACAGGTGGAAGGCTACACCTTC. Its protein is CSAMGQVEGYTF.